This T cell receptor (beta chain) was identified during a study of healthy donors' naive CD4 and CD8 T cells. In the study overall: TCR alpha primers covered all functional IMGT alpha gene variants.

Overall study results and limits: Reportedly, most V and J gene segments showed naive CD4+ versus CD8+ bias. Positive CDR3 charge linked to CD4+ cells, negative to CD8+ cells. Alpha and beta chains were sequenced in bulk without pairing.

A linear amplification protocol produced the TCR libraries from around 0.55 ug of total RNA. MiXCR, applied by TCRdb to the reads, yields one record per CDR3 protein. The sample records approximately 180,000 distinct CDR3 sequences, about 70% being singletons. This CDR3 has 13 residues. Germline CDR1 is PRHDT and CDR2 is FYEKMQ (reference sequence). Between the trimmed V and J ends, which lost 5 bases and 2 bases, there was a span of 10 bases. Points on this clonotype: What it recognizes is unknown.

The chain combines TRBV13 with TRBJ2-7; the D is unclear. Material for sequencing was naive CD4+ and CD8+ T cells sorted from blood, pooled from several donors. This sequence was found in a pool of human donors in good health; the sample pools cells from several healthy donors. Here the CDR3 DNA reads TGTGCCAGCAGCACCTTCAGTACCTACGAGCAGTACTTC. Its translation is CASSTFSTYEQYF. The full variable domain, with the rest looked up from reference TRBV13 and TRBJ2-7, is AAGVIQSPRHLIKEKRETATLKCYPIPRHDTVYWYQQGPGQDPQFLISFYEKMQSDKGSIPDRFSAQQFSDYHSELNMSSLELGDSALYFCASSTFSTYEQYFGPGTRLTVT.